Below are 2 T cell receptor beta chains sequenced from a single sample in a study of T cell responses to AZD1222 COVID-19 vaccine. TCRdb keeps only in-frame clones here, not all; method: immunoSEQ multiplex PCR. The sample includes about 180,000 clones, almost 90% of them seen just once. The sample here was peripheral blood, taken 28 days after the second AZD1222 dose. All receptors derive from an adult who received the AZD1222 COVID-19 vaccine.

CDR3 amino acids: CASSQDIGLNEKLFF. For the CDR3, the DNA is TGCGCCAGCAGCCAAGATATCGGCTTAAATGAAAAACTGTTTTTT. This chain uses TRBV4-3 with TRBJ1-4; D remains ambiguous. Germline lookup yields CDR1 LGHNA and CDR2 YSLEER. V lost 0 bases, J lost 5 bases, and 10 bases lay in between. The CDR3 is 15 amino acids.

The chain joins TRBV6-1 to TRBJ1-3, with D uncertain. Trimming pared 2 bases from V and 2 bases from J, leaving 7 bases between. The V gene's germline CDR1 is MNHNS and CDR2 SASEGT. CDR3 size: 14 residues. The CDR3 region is CASSEIRAGNTIYF. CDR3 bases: TGTGCCAGCAGTGAAATACGTGCTGGAAACACCATATATTTT.